This passage covers 7 T cell receptor beta chains from one sample sequenced in a study of T cell repertoires in cytomegalovirus infection. TCRdb re-called the reads with MiXCR, one entry per CDR3 protein. The sample carries roughly 500,000 distinct CDR3 sequences, more than 30% recorded once. These receptors' antigens are unknown. This material consisted of cultured PBMCs, taken from culture after CMV antigen stimulation. The receptors derive from a human donor in good health (CMV status not recorded). Some clones in this sample may be carry-over from other donors' samples.

Concerning this clonotype: Relative to the germline gene, one junction end is altered; a read error may explain this. CDR3 bases: TGTGCCAGCAGTTTAGGATGGAATACGCAGTATTTT. It yields the protein CASSLGWNTQYF. The rearrangement joins TRBV11-2 to TRBJ2-3; D is unresolved. CDR3 length: 12 residues. CDR1 and CDR2 (germline): SGHAT, FQNNGV.

This clonotype was seen only a few times. This chain uses TRBV9 with TRBJ1-6; D is undetermined. Trimming removed 4 bases from V and 7 bases from J, with 12 bases in between. This CDR3 comprises 14 residues. Germline CDR1 is SGDLS and CDR2 is YYNGEE. CDR3 loop: CASSLGTENSPLHF. The CDR3 nucleotides read TGTGCCAGCAGCCTTGGAACCGAGAATTCACCCCTCCACTTT.

The chain combines TRBV5-1 with TRBJ1-1; D is ambiguous. This CDR3 comprises 13 residues. CDR1 is SGHRS and CDR2 is YFSETQ in the germline V gene. The V and J ends lost 3 bases and 0 bases respectively, with 6 bases between them. CDR3 DNA sequence: TGCGCCAGCAGCTCCAACCTGAACACTGAAGCTTTCTTT. The encoded protein is CASSSNLNTEAFF.

This clonotype has more than one count but fewer than ten. This chain connects TRBV7-2 to TRBJ1-4, with D tentatively TRBD1 (5 bases). This CDR3 contains 14 residues. The V end was cut by 3 bases, the J end by 7 bases, with 12 bases between. Germline V gene sequence: CDR1 SGHTA, CDR2 FQGNSA. CDR3 coding DNA: TGTGCCAGCAGCTTTCAAGCGGGGACTGAAAAACTGTTTTTT. Translating it yields CASSFQAGTEKLFF. The full variable domain, rest sourced from reference TRBV7-2 and TRBJ1-4, is GAGVSQSPSNKVTEKGKDVELRCDPISGHTALYWYRQSLGQGLEFLIYFQGNSAPDKSGLPSDRFSAERTGGSVSTLTIQRTQQEDSAVYLCASSFQAGTEKLFFGSGTQLSVL.

The V and J genes are TRBV6-2 or TRBV6-3 and TRBJ2-7; 11 positions agree with TRBD2. The CDR3 contains 16 residues. The germline gives CDR1 MNHEY, CDR2 SVGEGT. V dropped 3 bases and J dropped 5; count of bases not matched to a gene: 9. This chain's CDR3 is CASSYAPTSGSHEQYF. CDR3 nucleotide sequence: TGTGCCAGCAGTTATGCCCCAACTAGCGGGAGCCACGAGCAGTACTTC.

This sequence joins TRBV4-2 and TRBJ2-7, with TRBD2 identical over 7 bases. Per the germline V gene, CDR1 is LGHNA and CDR2 is YNFKEQ. Losses at the gene ends were 3 bases for V and 7 bases for J; bases not matched to a gene: 12. CDR3 size: 15 residues. CDR3 nucleotide sequence: TGTGCCAGCAGCCACGAGGACTGGCCGGGGGGAGAGCAGTACTTC. Its protein is CASSHEDWPGGEQYF.

The chain has TRBV7-4 and TRBJ2-2; TRBD1 is a possible D gene (5 bases). Trimming cost V 6 bases and J 4 bases, with 12 bases left between them. Per the germline V gene, CDR1 is SGHVT and CDR2 is SQSDAQ. The CDR3 extends over 14 amino acids. DNA for the CDR3: TGTGCCAGCAGAACAGGACCCACCACCGGGGAGCTGTTTTTT. The encoded protein is CASRTGPTTGELFF.